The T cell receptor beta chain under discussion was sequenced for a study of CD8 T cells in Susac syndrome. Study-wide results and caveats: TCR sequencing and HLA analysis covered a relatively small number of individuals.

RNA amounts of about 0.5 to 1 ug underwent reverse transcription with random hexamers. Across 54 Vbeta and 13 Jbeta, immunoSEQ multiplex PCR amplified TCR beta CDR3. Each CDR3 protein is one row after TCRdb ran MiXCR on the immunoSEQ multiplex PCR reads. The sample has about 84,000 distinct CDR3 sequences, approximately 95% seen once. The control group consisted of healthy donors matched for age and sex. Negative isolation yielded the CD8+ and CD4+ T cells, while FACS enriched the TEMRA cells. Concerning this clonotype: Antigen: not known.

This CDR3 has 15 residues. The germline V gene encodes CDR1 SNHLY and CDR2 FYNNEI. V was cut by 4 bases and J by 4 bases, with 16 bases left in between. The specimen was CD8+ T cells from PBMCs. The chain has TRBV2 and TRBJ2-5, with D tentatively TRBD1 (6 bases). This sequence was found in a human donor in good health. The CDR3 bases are TGTGCCAGCAGTGGATCTTTGGACAGAACAGAGACCCAGTACTTC. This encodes CASSGSLDRTETQYF.